The 21 T cell receptor beta chains below were found in one sample sequenced in a study of CD4 T cells in relation to SARS-CoV-2 and coronaviruses. The antigens of these receptors remain unknown. The unexposed donors gave CD4+ T cells in 2011-2018, prior to COVID-19. Isolation of CD4+ T cells took place after approximately 11 days in culture. Only in-frame clones appear in the TCRdb table, and some are missing; sequencing was by immunoSEQ multiplex PCR. The sample shows some 11,000 clones, around 68% of them seen only once. Sample: CD4+ T cells from PBMCs, cultured in vitro. The receptors were sampled from a human donor in good health.

This chain joins TRBV19 and TRBJ2-7, with D perhaps assigned TRBD1 or TRBD2 (5 bases each). There are 13 residues in the CDR3. Trimming cost V 0 bases and J 6 bases, with 9 bases left between them. Germline lookup yields CDR1 LNHDA and CDR2 SQIVND (reference sequence). In DNA form, the CDR3 reads TGTGCCAGTAGTATAGACGGGACGACCGAGCAGTACTTC. Amino acids: CASSIDGTTEQYF.

In DNA, the CDR3 is TGTGCCAGCACCGAAGGGGGACTTGGCTACACCTTC. Translating it yields CASTEGGLGYTF. The genes are TRBV6-5 and TRBJ1-2; D might be TRBD1 (6 bases). CDR1 and CDR2 from the germline V gene are MNHEY and SVGAGI. The V and J ends lost 7 bases and 7 bases respectively, with 13 bases between them. This CDR3 has 12 residues.

J is TRBJ2-1 and V is TRBV7-2; a possible D gene is TRBD2 (5 bases). V was trimmed by 3 bases and J by 2 bases, leaving 8 bases between them. The CDR3 has 14 residues. Per germline, CDR1 SGHTA and CDR2 FQGNSA. Here the CDR3 reads CASSLGSTYNEQFF. The CDR3 bases are TGTGCCAGCAGCTTGGGGAGTACCTACAATGAGCAGTTCTTC.

V is TRBV6-6 and J is TRBJ2-3; D remains ambiguous. The V gene's germline CDR1 is MNHNY and CDR2 SVGAGI (reference sequence). Between the trimmed V and J ends, which lost 5 bases and 1 base, there was a span of 19 bases. The length of the CDR3 is 17 residues. Here the CDR3 DNA reads TGTGCCAGCAGTCGTGGGAAGGGCCTAGGCGGCACAGATACGCAGTATTTT. The encoded protein is CASSRGKGLGGTDTQYF.

The chain recombines TRBV12-3 or TRBV12-4 with TRBJ1-1, with D hard to call. Deletions cut 7 bases from V and 1 base from J, with 10 bases between. This CDR3 spans 13 amino acids. Here the CDR3 reads CASKVTRNTEAFF. CDR3 in DNA: TGTGCCAGCAAAGTTACAAGGAACACTGAAGCTTTCTTT.

Only a few counts were recorded for this clone. The rearrangement joins TRBV30 to TRBJ1-1; 7 nucleotides match TRBD1. CDR1 is GTSNPN, CDR2 SVGIG, per germline (reference sequence). This CDR3 spans 12 amino acids. J was trimmed by 8 bases and V by 3 bases; bases with no gene match: 6. DNA for the CDR3: TGTGCCTGGAGCTCAGGGGGTAGGGAAGCTTTCTTT. Its protein is CAWSSGGREAFF. The entire variable domain, with the rest obtained from reference TRBV30 and TRBJ1-1, is as follows: SQTIHQWPATLVQPVGSPLSLECTVEGTSNPNLYWYRQAAGRGLQLLFYSVGIGQISSEVPQNLSASRPQDRQFILSSKKLLLSDSGFYLCAWSSGGREAFFGQGTRLTVV.

The rearrangement joins TRBV4-3 to TRBJ2-3, with 12 positions matching TRBD2. V shed 0 bases, J shed 5 bases, and the junction held 18 bases outside the gene matches. This CDR3 is 21 amino acids long. Germline loops: CDR1 LGHNA, CDR2 YSLEER. The CDR3 DNA follows: TGCGCCAGCAGCCAAGACCCCACCCCACTAGCGGGAGGCACTCTTGGAGATACGCAGTATTTT. Residues: CASSQDPTPLAGGTLGDTQYF.

The gene calls are TRBV4-3 and TRBJ1-2; D possibly corresponds to TRBD1 (5 bases). V lost 4 bases and J 7 bases, leaving 22 bases between the germline ends. The CDR3 is 16 residues long. Germline lookup yields CDR1 LGHNA and CDR2 YSLEER. The CDR3 protein is CASSPNGGVPLGGYTF. CDR3 in DNA: TGCGCCAGCAGCCCGAACGGGGGGGTGCCCTTAGGTGGCTACACCTTC.

The chain joins TRBV24-1 to TRBJ2-1; 7 positions agree with TRBD1. V dropped 4 bases and J dropped 6; count of bases not matched to a gene: 2. The CDR3 runs to 13 residues. The V gene's germline CDR1 is KGHDR and CDR2 SFDVKD. The CDR3 protein is CATSDDRVNEQFF. In DNA, the CDR3 is TGTGCCACCAGTGACGACAGGGTCAATGAGCAGTTCTTC.

This clone appeared once. This chain joins TRBV11-2 and TRBJ2-4, with D perhaps TRBD1 (6 bases). V gave up 0 bases and J gave up 8 bases, with 11 bases separating them. The germline gives CDR1 SGHAT, CDR2 FQNNGV. The CDR3 runs to 14 residues. The DNA for the CDR3 is TGTGCCAGCAGCTTAGATCTTAACAGGGACATTCAGTACTTC. It is translated as CASSLDLNRDIQYF.

The chain links TRBV11-2 to TRBJ1-2; TRBD1 might be the D (5 bases). Trimming removed 1 base at V and 8 bases at J, with 8 bases between. The CDR3 runs 12 residues. CDR1 SGHAT and CDR2 FQNNGV come from the germline V gene. The DNA of the CDR3 is TGTGCCAGCAGCTTAGGCAGGGACGGCTACACCTTC. Translating it yields CASSLGRDGYTF.

The sample holds one count of this clone. The chain links TRBV19 to TRBJ2-4; TRBD1 agrees at 11 bases. Trimming removed 5 bases from V and 7 bases from J; junction bases left unmatched: 4. The CDR3 totals 14 residues. Germline V gene lookup returns CDR1 LNHDA and CDR2 SQIVND (reference sequence). The CDR3 loop is CASSGGQGENIQYF. CDR3 in DNA: TGTGCCAGTAGTGGGGGACAGGGGGAGAACATTCAGTACTTC. Variable domain in full (rest from reference TRBV19 and TRBJ2-4): DGGITQSPKYLFRKEGQNVTLSCEQNLNHDAMYWYRQDPGQGLRLIYYSQIVNDFQKGDIAEGYSVSREKKESFPLTVTSAQKNPTAFYLCASSGGQGENIQYFGAGTRLSVL.

By frequency in the sample, this clone is medium-sized. Written as DNA, the CDR3 is TGTGCCAGCAGACATCGACAGGGTTATGGATCCCTCCACTTT. This encodes CASRHRQGYGSLHF. The V gene is TRBV6-5, the J gene TRBJ1-6; 7 bases map to TRBD1. CDR3 length equals 14 residues. J was trimmed by 14 bases and V by 6 bases; bases with no gene match: 13. Germline CDR1 reads MNHEY; CDR2 reads SVGAGI.

The chain uses TRBV14 and TRBJ2-6; D remains ambiguous. The CDR3 is made up of 15 amino acids. Between the trimmed V and J ends, which lost 1 base and 2 bases, there was a span of 6 bases. The germline V gene has CDR1 SGHDN and CDR2 FVKESK. CDR3 nucleotide sequence: TGTGCCAGCAGCCAAGGGGTTCCTGGGGCCAACGTCCTGACTTTC. Translation gives CASSQGVPGANVLTF.

J is TRBJ2-7 and V is TRBV5-6; 9 bases are shared with TRBD1. V shed 4 bases and J 4 bases; nucleotides not matched to a gene: 6. Germline-derived CDR1 and CDR2 are SGHDT and YYEEEE. The CDR3 totals 14 residues. The CDR3 sequence is CASSIGTGRYEQYF. For the CDR3, the DNA is TGTGCCAGCAGCATAGGGACAGGGAGATACGAGCAGTACTTC. Variable domain in full (rest from reference TRBV5-6 and TRBJ2-7): DAGVTQSPTHLIKTRGQQVTLRCSPKSGHDTVSWYQQALGQGPQFIFQYYEEEERQRGNFPDRFSGHQFPNYSSELNVNALLLGDSALYLCASSIGTGRYEQYFGPGTRLTVT.

The chain uses TRBV18 and TRBJ2-7, with a weak D call TRBD2 (6 bases). This CDR3 is built from 13 residues. Per the germline V gene, CDR1 is KGHSH and CDR2 is LQKENI. Trimming took off 2 bases at V and 7 bases at J, with 12 bases between the two ends. The chain's CDR3 is CASSPGEDREQYF. The DNA for the CDR3 is TGTGCCAGCTCACCAGGGGAGGATCGGGAGCAGTACTTC.

The chain has TRBV18 and TRBJ1-4; 11 bases fit TRBD1. The CDR3 totals 14 residues. CDR1 KGHSH and CDR2 LQKENI come from the germline V gene. The trim removed 6 bases at V and 6 bases at J, leaving 3 bases unmatched. The chain's CDR3 is CASSPDRGHEKLFF. The DNA for the CDR3 is TGTGCCAGCTCGCCGGACAGGGGGCATGAAAAACTGTTTTTT.

This clone was seen a handful of times. The genes are TRBV3-1 (or the pseudogene TRBV3-2) and TRBJ1-2; TRBD1 agrees at 8 bases. This CDR3 has 14 residues. Germline CDR1 reads LGHDT; CDR2 reads YNNKEL (reference sequence). Unmatched junction bases numbered 10, after V lost 9 bases and J lost 4 bases. CDR3 nucleotides: TGTGCCAGTAGAGGACAGGGAGCCCCCTATGGCTACACCTTC. Encoded protein: CASRGQGAPYGYTF.

The rearrangement joins TRBV12-3 or TRBV12-4 to TRBJ2-1, with 7 nucleotides matching TRBD1. This CDR3 has 12 amino acids. With V trimmed by 5 bases and J by 15 bases, 10 bases remained unmatched. CDR3 sequence: CASSPETGQGFF. CDR3 DNA sequence: TGTGCCAGCAGTCCGGAGACAGGGCAGGGGTTCTTC.

V is TRBV2 and J is TRBJ2-1; 8 nucleotides line up with TRBD1. The germline V gene has CDR1 SNHLY and CDR2 FYNNEI. The CDR3 consists of 14 residues. The V gene end was trimmed by 6 bases and the J gene end by 3 bases; junction bases not matched to a gene: 4. The CDR3 loop reads CASRDRAYYNEQFF. The CDR3 DNA follows: TGTGCCAGCAGGGACAGGGCTTACTACAATGAGCAGTTCTTC.

The genes are TRBV23-1 and TRBJ1-4; D is undetermined. TRBV23-1 is designated an ORF whose function remains uncertain. CDR3 size: 11 residues. Between the trimmed V and J ends, which lost 7 bases and 8 bases, there was a span of 8 bases. CDR3 sequence: CASTKEEKLFF. CDR3 DNA: TGCGCCAGCACTAAGGAGGAAAAACTGTTTTTT.